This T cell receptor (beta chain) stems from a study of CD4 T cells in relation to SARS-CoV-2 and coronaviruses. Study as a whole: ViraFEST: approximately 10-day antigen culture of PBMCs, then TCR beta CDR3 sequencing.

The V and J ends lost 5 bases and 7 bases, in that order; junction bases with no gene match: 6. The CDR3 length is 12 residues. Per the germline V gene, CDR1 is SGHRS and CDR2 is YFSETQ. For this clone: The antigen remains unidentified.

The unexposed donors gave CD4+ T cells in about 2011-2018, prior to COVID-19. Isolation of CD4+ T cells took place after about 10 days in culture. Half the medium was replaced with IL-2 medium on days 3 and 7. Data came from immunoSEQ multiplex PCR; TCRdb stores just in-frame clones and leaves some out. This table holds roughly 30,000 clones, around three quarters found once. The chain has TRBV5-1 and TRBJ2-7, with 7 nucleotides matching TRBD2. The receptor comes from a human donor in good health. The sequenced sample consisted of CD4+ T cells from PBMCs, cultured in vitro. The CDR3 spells CASSRPGGEQYF. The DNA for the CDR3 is TGCGCCAGCAGTCGCCCCGGGGGGGAGCAGTACTTC.